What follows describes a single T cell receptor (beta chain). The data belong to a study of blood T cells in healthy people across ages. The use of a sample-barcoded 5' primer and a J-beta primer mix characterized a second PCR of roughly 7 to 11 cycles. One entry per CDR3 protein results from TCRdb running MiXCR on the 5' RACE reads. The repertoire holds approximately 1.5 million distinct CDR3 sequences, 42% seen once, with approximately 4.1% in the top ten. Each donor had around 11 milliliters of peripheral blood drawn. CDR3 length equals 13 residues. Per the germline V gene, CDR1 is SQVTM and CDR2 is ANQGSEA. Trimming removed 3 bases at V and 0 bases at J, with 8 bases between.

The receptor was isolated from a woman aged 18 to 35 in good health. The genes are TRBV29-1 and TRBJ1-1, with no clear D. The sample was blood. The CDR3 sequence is CSVDPGMNTEAFF. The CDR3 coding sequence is TGCAGCGTTGATCCGGGGATGAACACTGAAGCTTTCTTT.